One and the same sample provided the 26 T cell receptor beta chains below, sequenced in a study of blood T cell repertoires in COVID-19. The repertoire was sequenced with immunoSEQ multiplex PCR; TCRdb's copy has only in-frame clones and lacks some. The data show around 100,000 clones, about 88% seen once. The sample consisted of peripheral blood. The receptors shown here come from a young man in a cohort sampled during active COVID-19.

This chain uses TRBV7-9 with TRBJ2-3; no definite D call. With 6 bases removed from V and 5 bases from J, the gap between germline ends came to 9 bases. Germline CDR1 and CDR2: SEHNR and FQNEAQ (reference sequence). The CDR3 is 12 amino acids. This CDR3 reads CASSQTVDTQYF. DNA of the CDR3: TGTGCCAGCAGTCAGACTGTAGATACGCAGTATTTT.

The genes are TRBV18 and TRBJ2-1; tentative D call: TRBD1 (5 bases). Germline CDR1 reads KGHSH; CDR2 reads LQKENI. CDR3 size: 17 residues. Trimming removed 3 bases at V and 6 bases at J, with 21 bases between. The CDR3, as DNA: TGTGCCAGCTCACCCCCTTCCCCCAGGTTGCAGGGCAATGAGCAGTTCTTC. Its protein product is CASSPPSPRLQGNEQFF.

There are a few counts of this clone. J is TRBJ2-7 and V is TRBV6-9, with TRBD1 matching over 11 bases. The CDR3 contains 19 residues. V gave up 0 bases and J gave up 9 bases; unmatched junction bases: 19. Per the germline V gene, CDR1 is MNHGY and CDR2 is SVAAGI. The CDR3 sequence: CASSYSDLIAGTGGSGQYF. The DNA for the CDR3 is TGTGCCAGCAGTTATTCCGACTTAATTGCCGGGACAGGGGGTTCCGGGCAGTACTTC.

This chain links TRBV19 with TRBJ2-5; maybe TRBD2 (5 bases). There are 15 residues in the CDR3. CDR1 is LNHDA, CDR2 SQIVND, per germline (reference sequence). V was pared by 5 bases and J by 5 bases, with 18 bases between. The chain's CDR3 is CASSVAGPARETQYF. The CDR3 bases are TGTGCCAGTAGTGTGGCGGGTCCCGCCCGGGAGACCCAGTACTTC.

This chain links TRBV24-1 with TRBJ1-2; no definite D call. The CDR3 sequence is 11 residues long. Trimming pared 3 bases from V and 7 bases from J, leaving 5 bases between. The V gene's germline CDR1 is KGHDR and CDR2 SFDVKD. CDR3 loop: CATSDTGGYTF. The CDR3 nucleotides are TGTGCCACCAGTGATACGGGTGGCTACACCTTC.

The chain recombines TRBV27 with TRBJ2-5; 11 bases line up with TRBD2. The CDR3 is made up of 16 amino acids. Germline V gives CDR1 MNHEY, CDR2 SMNVEV (reference sequence). V trimming: 5 bases; J trimming: 1 base; junction bases outside the gene matches: 6. CDR3 sequence reads: CASSLAGGPLQETQYF. The CDR3 DNA sequence: TGTGCCAGCAGTCTAGCGGGGGGCCCCCTCCAAGAGACCCAGTACTTC.

The chain joins TRBV29-1 to TRBJ2-5, with D tentatively TRBD1 (6 bases). This CDR3 spans 13 amino acids. V shed 1 base and J shed 1 base, with 7 bases lying between them. CDR1 SQVTM and CDR2 ANQGSEA come from the germline V gene. CDR3 DNA: TGCAGCGTTGAAGGGGACACCCAAGAGACCCAGTACTTC. This gives the protein CSVEGDTQETQYF.

V usage is TRBV5-1 and J usage is TRBJ2-3, with 9 bases matching TRBD2. CDR1 is SGHRS, CDR2 YFSETQ, per germline. CDR3 length: 15 amino acids. Losses at the gene ends were 9 bases for V and 4 bases for J; bases not matched to a gene: 12. Here the CDR3 reads CATTRGTSSPDTQYF. CDR3 bases: TGCGCCACCACACGCGGGACTAGCTCCCCAGATACGCAGTATTTT.

The J gene is TRBJ1-2, the V gene TRBV29-1, with a tentative D call TRBD1 (6 bases). The CDR3 length is 12 residues. CDR1 is SQVTM, CDR2 ANQGSEA, per germline. V dropped 2 bases and J dropped 4 bases, with 8 bases sitting between them. The CDR3 here is CSVERGTYGYTF. The CDR3 nucleotides are TGCAGCGTTGAAAGGGGGACCTATGGCTACACCTTC.

The rearrangement uses TRBV30 and TRBJ1-1; D uncertain. The V and J ends lost 3 bases and 3 bases respectively, with 5 bases between them. There are 11 residues in the CDR3. The germline V gene encodes CDR1 GTSNPN and CDR2 SVGIG (reference sequence). This CDR3 is CAWRLDTEAFF. The CDR3 bases are TGTGCCTGGAGACTTGACACTGAAGCTTTCTTT.

This clone was counted a single time. V gene TRBV28 combines with J gene TRBJ2-1; 7 bases match TRBD2. Trimming removed 6 bases from V and 0 bases from J; junction bases left unmatched: 8. Germline V gives CDR1 MDHEN, CDR2 SYDVKM. The CDR3 loop spans 16 amino acids. The CDR3 region is CASSPVWGGSYNEQFF. CDR3 coding DNA: TGTGCCAGCAGCCCCGTGTGGGGGGGCTCCTACAATGAGCAGTTCTTC.

This clone appeared many times. The chain carries TRBV19 and TRBJ1-2; no clear D. From germline, CDR1 is LNHDA and CDR2 SQIVND (reference sequence). The CDR3 consists of 17 residues. Trimming stripped 0 bases from V and 2 bases from J, with 16 bases between. The CDR3 DNA is TGTGCCAGTAGTATAGACGACCCCTCCGTGGAGAACTATGGCTACACCTTC. Translation gives CASSIDDPSVENYGYTF.

The rearrangement links TRBV29-1 to TRBJ2-5, with 11 positions matching TRBD2. The CDR3 extends over 15 amino acids. J gave up 0 bases and V 4 bases, and 4 bases lay outside the gene matches. The germline V gene encodes CDR1 SQVTM and CDR2 ANQGSEA. The CDR3 reads CSVVTSGEYQETQYF. In DNA form, the CDR3 reads TGCAGCGTTGTGACTAGCGGGGAATACCAAGAGACCCAGTACTTC.

The chain's CDR3 is CASSGDSIKQYF. Here the CDR3 DNA reads TGTGCCAGCAGCGGGGACAGTATCAAGCAGTACTTC. The chain employs TRBV7-9 and TRBJ2-7, with TRBD1 matching 7 bases. Trimming at V came to 5 bases and at J to 8 bases, leaving 6 bases not matched to a gene. Looked up from germline, CDR1 is SEHNR and CDR2 is FQNEAQ (reference sequence). The CDR3 length is 12 residues.

Only one count was recorded for this clone. The rearrangement uses TRBV5-1 and TRBJ1-2; weak D call: TRBD1 (6 bases). The CDR3 covers 13 residues. Germline values: CDR1 SGHRS, CDR2 YFSETQ. V lost 1 base and J 7 bases, leaving 11 bases between the germline ends. CDR3 DNA: TGCGCCAGCAGCTTGACAGGGTATAGTGGCTACACCTTC. Translating it yields CASSLTGYSGYTF.

The chain carries TRBV29-1 and TRBJ2-5, with D perhaps matching TRBD2 (6 bases). There are 13 residues in the CDR3. Germline lookup yields CDR1 SQVTM and CDR2 ANQGSEA. Trimming shortened V by 6 bases and J by 1 base, and 12 bases separated the two germline ends. This CDR3 reads CSVKGTLQETQYF. CDR3 nucleotides: TGCAGCGTCAAAGGGACTCTCCAAGAGACCCAGTACTTC. The full variable domain, its missing parts supplied by reference TRBV29-1 and TRBJ2-5, is SAVISQKPSRDICQRGTSLTIQCQVDSQVTMMFWYRQQPGQSLTLIATANQGSEATYESGFVIDKFPISRPNLTFSTLTVSNMSPEDSSIYLCSVKGTLQETQYFGPGTRLLVL.

The rearrangement links TRBV7-9 to TRBJ2-1; TRBD1 matches 8 bases. Germline CDR1 SEHNR, CDR2 FQNEAQ (reference sequence). Trimming took 1 base from V and 5 from J; bases not matched to a gene: 13. The CDR3 extends over 18 amino acids. Here the CDR3 DNA reads TGTGCCAGCAGCTTAGGAGCCCCCCGACAGGGGTTCCACAATGAGCAGTTCTTC. It codes for CASSLGAPRQGFHNEQFF.

The chain is built from TRBV3-1 (or the pseudogene TRBV3-2) and TRBJ2-7, with TRBD1 matching 9 bases. Germline values: CDR1 LGHDT, CDR2 YNNKEL (reference sequence). J was trimmed by 6 bases and V by 5 bases; bases with no gene match: 26. The CDR3 runs 20 residues. Here the CDR3 reads CASSILKHRDRANSQLEQYF. CDR3 nucleotide sequence: TGTGCCAGCAGCATCCTTAAACACCGGGACAGGGCCAATAGTCAACTCGAGCAGTACTTC.

The gene calls are TRBV7-9 and TRBJ1-3; the D gene is possibly TRBD1 (6 bases). This CDR3 has 15 amino acids. In germline, CDR1 is SEHNR, CDR2 FQNEAQ (reference sequence). Trimming pared 5 bases from V and 1 base from J, leaving 12 bases between. In DNA, the CDR3 is TGTGCCAGCAGCACGGACAGTTTTTCTGGAAACACCATATATTTT. This translates into CASSTDSFSGNTIYF.

This chain connects TRBV10-3 to TRBJ2-7; 10 bases are shared with TRBD1. CDR3 length equals 15 residues. The V gene end was trimmed by 3 bases and the J gene end by 2 bases; junction bases not matched to a gene: 4. CDR1 and CDR2 (germline): ENHRY, SYGVKD. CDR3 protein: CAISESGTGAYEQYF. CDR3 DNA sequence: TGTGCCATCAGTGAATCCGGGACAGGGGCCTACGAGCAGTACTTC.

This clone appeared a single time. The rearrangement uses TRBV19 and TRBJ1-1, with unresolved D. The V gene's germline CDR1 is LNHDA and CDR2 SQIVND (reference sequence). V was trimmed by 6 bases and J by 1 base, leaving 18 bases between them. The CDR3 runs 16 residues. Here the CDR3 DNA reads TGTGCCAGTAGATTAAATGCGGGGTCCACGAACACTGAAGCTTTCTTT. It encodes CASRLNAGSTNTEAFF.

This chain uses TRBV5-1 with TRBJ2-2; 8 nucleotides align to TRBD1. V dropped 0 bases and J dropped 3; count of bases not matched to a gene: 4. The CDR3 sequence is 16 residues long. Germline CDR1 SGHRS, CDR2 YFSETQ. The CDR3 here is CASSLGTGFDTGELFF. CDR3 DNA sequence: TGCGCCAGCAGCTTGGGGACAGGGTTCGACACCGGGGAGCTGTTTTTT. Using reference TRBV5-1 and TRBJ2-2 for the parts outside the CDR3, the full variable domain is KAGVTQTPRYLIKTRGQQVTLSCSPISGHRSVSWYQQTPGQGLQFLFEYFSETQRNKGNFPGRFSGRQFSNSRSEMNVSTLELGDSALYLCASSLGTGFDTGELFFGEGSRLTVL.

J is TRBJ2-3 and V is TRBV11-3; TRBD2 aligns across 13 bases. Germline V gene data show CDR1 as SGHNT and CDR2 as YENEEA. Trimming took 5 bases from V and 6 from J; bases not matched to a gene: 5. The CDR3 loop spans 15 amino acids. The CDR3 region is CASSLTSGGADTQYF. CDR3 DNA: TGTGCCAGCAGCCTCACTAGCGGGGGGGCCGATACGCAGTATTTT.

The chain has TRBV6-1 and TRBJ2-6, with TRBD1 identical over 9 bases. The V gene end was trimmed by 4 bases and the J gene end by 3 bases; junction bases not matched to a gene: 7. Germline CDR1 reads MNHNS; CDR2 reads SASEGT. The CDR3 totals 17 residues. The CDR3 here is CASSASGTGHGANVLTF. CDR3 bases: TGTGCCAGCAGTGCATCCGGGACAGGGCATGGGGCCAACGTCCTGACTTTC.

This chain links TRBV9 with TRBJ2-7, with D maybe TRBD2 (6 bases). The CDR3 consists of 17 residues. V lost 0 bases and J lost 2, with 18 bases in between. The V gene's germline CDR1 is SGDLS and CDR2 YYNGEE. The CDR3 nucleotides are TGTGCCAGCAGCGTAGCAGGAGGGTCAGCCAGCACCTACGAGCAGTACTTC. Its protein product is CASSVAGGSASTYEQYF.

V usage is TRBV5-4 and J usage is TRBJ2-3, with 7 bases identical to TRBD2. Germline V lookup: CDR1 SGHNT, CDR2 YYREEE (reference sequence). J gave up 2 bases and V 1 base, and 4 bases lay outside the gene matches. This CDR3 spans 15 amino acids. The chain's CDR3 is CASSLWGGATDTQYF. CDR3 coding DNA: TGTGCCAGCAGCTTGTGGGGAGGGGCCACAGATACGCAGTATTTT.